The clone carrying this T cell receptor (beta chain) was recorded at least ten times. Its antigen remains unidentified. V dropped 4 bases and J dropped 6 bases, with 7 bases sitting between them. Germline CDR1 KGHSH, CDR2 LQKENI. The CDR3 covers 12 residues. The data belong to a study of T-cell reconstitution after alpha-beta-depleted transplantation in children. General study findings and limits: About two months after transplant, alpha-beta T cells reportedly came from several hundred expanded graft clones. T cells produced anew were the main source of T-cell counts and diversity one year after transplant. Surviving recipient T cells and intrathymic progenitors accounted for some patients' high TCRbeta diversity at day 60.

Preparation of the TCRbeta library involved a method that used unique molecular identifiers. TCRdb independently ran MiXCR on the PCR reads; one entry per CDR3 protein. The table has roughly 400,000 distinct CDR3 sequences, roughly two fifths seen once. The sequence derives from a girl between 2 and 10 years old with aplastic anemia, due to receive a stem cell transplant. This chain uses TRBV18 with TRBJ1-5; D remains unclear. The sequencing here drew on PBMCs, taken before TCRalphabeta/CD19-depleted stem cell transplant. As DNA, the CDR3 is TGTGCCAGCTCACGTGAGGGTCAGCCCCAGCATTTT. As protein: CASSREGQPQHF.